This T cell receptor (beta chain) was captured in a study of shared clonotypes between healthy human individuals. There were only Caucasian adults among the donors, and all lived in Nashville, Tennessee. CD4+ cell separation produced CD45RA+ naive and CD45RA-negative memory subsets. General observations from the study: Genetic and exposure-history diversity was limited by the small donor number.

A word on this clone: Antigen unknown.

J gave up 1 base and V 3 bases, and 9 bases lay outside the gene matches. The germline V gene has CDR1 KGHSH and CDR2 LQKENI. The CDR3 runs to 18 residues. The authors loaded around 190 ng DNA, approximately 30,000 T cell genomes, into sorted-subset replicate PCRs. Produced via immunoSEQ multiplex PCR; TCRdb's table is partial and in-frame only. Here the sample spans hundreds of thousands of clones, less than 85% being singletons. The rearrangement joins TRBV18 to TRBJ2-3; the match to TRBD2 covers 11 bases. The sequencing sample was made of memory CD4+ T cells sorted from blood. Subset given: CD45RA-negative fraction. The sequence was obtained from a man between 25 and 39 years old in good health. The DNA of the CDR3 is TGTGCCAGCTCACCCCGGATCGGGACTAGCGGACGCACAGATACGCAGTATTTT. Amino acids: CASSPRIGTSGRTDTQYF.